Detailed here is one T cell receptor beta chain. The antigen this receptor binds is unknown. Base qualities are not provided; no much larger clone lies one nucleotide away. The collaborating institutions used their own protocols to collect whole blood in K2EDTA tubes. For TCRbeta analysis, collaborator samples were shipped as frozen whole blood, as isolated PBMCs, or as DNA extracted from either sample type. V and J are trimmed by 5 bases and 5 bases, and the gene matches miss 7 bases of the junction. In the germline V gene, CDR1 corresponds to MNHEY and CDR2 to SVGEGT. CDR3 length: 14 amino acids, cysteine to phenylalanine. Here the CDR3 DNA is all that survives: 42 bases in frame from base 1. These data originate in a study of blood T cell repertoires in COVID-19 (dated by TCRdb to the early 2020s). Background on the whole study: Samples covering the acute and convalescent phases of COVID-19 were provided by collaborators in the United States, Italy and Spain. Where available, HLA class I and class II types were taken from metadata supplied by the sample provider and were not determined by assay-based typing. The repertoires were made available in a free public database intended to serve as a resource for research on the immune response to SARS-CoV-2. The samples were drawn from the first 160 participants of the ongoing ImmuneRACE study and from over 950 subjects provided by 6 global collaborators. The material from the prospective study consisted of cDNA or gDNA derived from T cells, B-cell-depleted T cells, or PBMCs. The dataset comprised deeply sampled blood TCRbeta repertoires from subjects exposed to, actively infected with, or recovered from COVID-19. A de-identified subject ID, COVID-19 status, age in years and sex were almost always included in the sample metadata. Here is what the overall study found, with its caveats: Clinical and demographic metadata were provided uncurated, with the amount varying by source and participant.

TCRbeta CDR3 regions were amplified from genomic DNA using the immunoSEQ Assay, a bias-controlled multiplex PCR. Concerning the study's data processing: The number of nucleated cells in each sample was estimated by amplification of reference gene primers within the assay. To quantify the absolute abundance of each unique TCRbeta CDR3 rearrangement, sequence reads were collapsed and filtered. Productive Simpson clonality was computed per sample as the square root of Simpson's diversity index over productive rearrangements. What TCRdb holds here is the immuneACCESS table cut down to in-frame rearrangements. Part of the clones is not present; checked against another copy, under half of the missing clones reflect an unresolved V gene, and the others are unexplained. The V and J calls and the clone size are those of that table, but D and trimming were determined from the DNA. This sample holds 70,000 to 95,000 clones; about 80% were observed only once. Of the sample, about 12% is held by the ten largest clones.

What was sequenced was peripheral blood. The receptor was derived from a woman aged 40 to 50 with active or convalescent COVID-19. Recombination connected TRBV6-2 or TRBV6-3 to TRBJ2-5; 8 bases in between match TRBD2. The DNA sequence is TGTGCCAGCAGTCCCGGGACTAGAGGGGAGACCCAGTACTTC. Its amino acids are CASSPGTRGETQYF.